These 10 T cell receptor beta chains share one sample of origin, sequenced in a study of shared clonotypes between healthy human individuals (dated by TCRdb to 2020 to 2022). Libraries were built with the immunoSEQ multiplex PCR assay. TCRdb's version of the immuneACCESS table is confined to in-frame rearrangements and falls short of the full clone set. An unresolved V gene accounts for under half of the shortfall where checked; the remainder is of unknown origin. In this sample the table shows over a million clones, around 78% of which occur a single time. Roughly 0.61% of the sample is held by the ten biggest clonotypes. Sample: memory CD4+ T cells from PBMCs. Reading the label with the study, this specimen's cell subset or site is: CD45RA-negative fraction. These receptors were collected from a young man in good health. Some clones in this sample may be carry-over from other donors' samples.

The chain couples TRBV5-1 to TRBJ1-1; D possibly corresponds to TRBD1 (5 bases). Trimming removed 4 bases at V and 4 bases at J, with 11 bases between. The CDR3 is 13 amino acids. The germline gives CDR1 SGHRS, CDR2 YFSETQ. CDR3 bases: TGCGCCAGCAGCGCCAGGGAGGCCACTGAAGCTTTCTTT. Amino acids: CASSAREATEAFF.

The chain combines TRBV7-9 with TRBJ1-3; TRBD1 aligns across 7 bases. The CDR3 covers 17 residues. Trimming cost V 0 bases and J 0 bases; bases outside gene matches: 5. Germline lookup yields CDR1 SEHNR and CDR2 FQNEAQ (reference sequence). CDR3 nucleotides: TGTGCCAGCAGCTTAGCTGGGGCAGGGGGCTCTGGAAACACCATATATTTT. Its translation is CASSLAGAGGSGNTIYF.

The chain links TRBV5-4 to TRBJ2-7; D unresolved. Germline CDR1 reads SGHNT; CDR2 reads YYREEE (reference sequence). V was pared by 2 bases and J by 2 bases, with 14 bases between. The length of the CDR3 is 15 residues. The CDR3 DNA reads as TGTGCCAGCAGCTTTGGTGGCAGTGGAACCTACGAGCAGTACTTC. This sequence encodes CASSFGGSGTYEQYF.

The chain uses TRBV6-6 and TRBJ2-7; 12 nucleotides match TRBD2. Trimming removed 10 bases from V and 6 bases from J; junction bases left unmatched: 7. The CDR3 is 13 residues long. Germline CDR1 reads MNHNY; CDR2 reads SVGAGI (reference sequence). CDR3 DNA sequence: TGTGCCACAACGACTAGCGGGAGAGCCGAGCAGTACTTC. Translation gives CATTTSGRAEQYF.

This chain connects TRBV28 to TRBJ2-3; TRBD2 matches at 8 bases. There are 16 residues in the CDR3. The junction had 10 bases not matched to a gene; V was cut back by 5 bases and J by 3 bases. Germline lookup yields CDR1 MDHEN and CDR2 SYDVKM. The CDR3 sequence: CASSTPSGGPTDTQYF. CDR3 DNA sequence: TGTGCCAGCAGTACCCCTTCGGGAGGGCCGACAGATACGCAGTATTTT.

The table lists this clone with many counts. The J gene is TRBJ2-6, the V gene TRBV9; TRBD1 matches at 7 bases. The CDR3 contains 16 residues. J gave up 0 bases and V 6 bases, and 6 bases lay outside the gene matches. In germline, CDR1 is SGDLS, CDR2 YYNGEE. The CDR3 sequence: CASTDRATSGANVLTF. CDR3 nucleotide sequence: TGTGCCAGCACCGACAGGGCTACCTCTGGGGCCAACGTCCTGACTTTC. Using reference TRBV9 and TRBJ2-6 for the parts outside the CDR3, the full variable domain is DSGVTQTPKHLITATGQRVTLRCSPRSGDLSVYWYQQSLDQGLQFLIQYYNGEERAKGNILERFSAQQFPDLHSELNLSSLELGDSALYFCASTDRATSGANVLTFGAGSRLTVL.

The chain employs TRBV7-9 and TRBJ2-5, with 14 bases lining up with TRBD2. V was pared by 2 bases and J by 4 bases, with 9 bases of the junction left unmatched. Germline V CDR1 and CDR2: SEHNR, FQNEAQ (reference sequence). The CDR3 has 18 residues. CDR3 amino acids: CASSLRLAGGAGLETQYF. Here the CDR3 DNA reads TGTGCCAGCAGCTTAAGACTAGCGGGAGGGGCTGGGTTAGAGACCCAGTACTTC.

The V gene is TRBV6-1, the J gene TRBJ1-2; 10 bases agree with TRBD1. V was clipped by 8 bases and J by 4 bases; unmatched bases: 10. Per germline, CDR1 MNHNS and CDR2 SASEGT. This CDR3 is 15 amino acids long. As DNA, the CDR3 is TGTGCCAGCTTTCGACGGACAGGGGGTCGCTATGGCTACACCTTC. This gives the protein CASFRRTGGRYGYTF.

The V call is TRBV5-1, the J call TRBJ2-7; D unclear. Germline CDR1 reads SGHRS; CDR2 reads YFSETQ. The germline V and J ends were trimmed by 1 base and 1 base, with 9 bases remaining between them. CDR3 length: 14 residues. The CDR3 bases are TGCGCCAGCAGCTTGAAGTTGGGATCCTACGAGCAGTACTTC. Residues: CASSLKLGSYEQYF.

The V call is TRBV28, the J call TRBJ1-4, with 7 bases aligning to TRBD1. The germline CDR1 and CDR2 sequences are MDHEN and SYDVKM. This CDR3 is 17 amino acids long. The trim removed 6 bases at V and 2 bases at J, leaving 12 bases unmatched. The CDR3 sequence: CASSPRQGSATNEKLFF. The CDR3 DNA is TGTGCCAGCAGCCCCCGACAGGGATCGGCTACTAATGAAAAACTGTTTTTT.